This TCR beta chain is drawn from a study of T cell responses to AZD1222 COVID-19 vaccine. CDR3 length: 14 amino acids. The V segment lost 5 bases and the J segment 11 bases; nucleotides outside the gene matches: 13. Germline V gene data show CDR1 as SEHNR and CDR2 as FQNEAQ (reference sequence). Profiling relied on immunoSEQ multiplex PCR, and the TCRdb table lists in-frame clones only, not all of them. This table has about 140,000 clones, more than 85% appearing once. This receptor was obtained from an adult who received the AZD1222 COVID-19 vaccine. The chain has TRBV7-9 and TRBJ1-1; 8 bases map to TRBD1. Sequencing used peripheral blood, obtained 28 days after the second AZD1222 dose. In DNA, the CDR3 is TGTGCCAGCAGCAGCAACAGGGGGGCCGGCTCGGCTTTCTTT. Amino acids: CASSSNRGAGSAFF.